This T cell receptor beta chain was found in a study of blood T cell repertoires in COVID-19. As originally analysed: For nucleated cells, counts were estimated from reference gene primer amplification. Data came from immunoSEQ multiplex PCR; TCRdb stores just in-frame clones and leaves some out. That table furnishes V, J and clone size, whereas the DNA furnished D and trimming. This sample carries some 250,000 clones, approximately 87% of them seen once, and the ten largest clones take less than 15%. The germline CDR1 and CDR2 sequences are MDHEN and SYDVKM. With 6 bases removed from V and 3 bases from J, the gap between germline ends came to 17 bases. The CDR3 is 15 amino acids. While infection was still active, Seattle patients were enrolled and then followed longitudinally.

Sequencing was performed on peripheral blood. The rearrangement links TRBV28 to TRBJ2-5; D is possibly TRBD1 (6 bases). The TCR was taken from a woman in her twenties or thirties with COVID-19, enrolled during active disease. The CDR3 loop reads CASSTYGTPKETQYF. For the CDR3, the DNA is TGTGCCAGCAGCACCTATGGGACACCTAAAGAGACCCAGTACTTC.